Below, 27 T cell receptor beta chains from the same sample are listed, as sequenced in a study of blood T cell repertoires in COVID-19 (dated by TCRdb to about 2020). The protocol used for the library was the immunoSEQ multiplex PCR assay. The table was pulled from immuneACCESS by TCRdb, which kept in-frame rearrangements only. Such tables lose some clones; where checked, under half of the loss comes from unresolved V genes, and the rest has no known cause. The sample yields some 350,000 clones; around 86% were counted once. Roughly 6.3% of the sample is in the top ten clones. The sequenced material came from peripheral blood. The origin of the receptors is a woman aged 45-59 years with COVID-19, enrolled during active disease.

The gene calls are TRBV12-3 or TRBV12-4 and TRBJ2-3; D unresolved. Trimming removed 5 bases at V and 3 bases at J, with 9 bases between. This CDR3 has 13 residues. CDR3 DNA sequence: TGTGCCAGCAGTACGAGTTGGACAGATACGCAGTATTTT. Translated, it gives CASSTSWTDTQYF.

The chain combines TRBV6-6 with TRBJ2-7; TRBD1 aligns across 9 bases. The V gene's germline CDR1 is MNHNY and CDR2 SVGAGI (reference sequence). Trimming at V came to 6 bases and at J to 6 bases, leaving 6 bases not matched to a gene. The CDR3 consists of 13 residues. For the CDR3, the DNA is TGTGCCAGCAGAAAACAGGGGGCGAGCGAGCAGTACTTC. Translated: CASRKQGASEQYF.

The rearrangement links TRBV6-5 to TRBJ2-7; D perhaps matches TRBD1 (6 bases). The CDR3 is made up of 15 amino acids. V dropped 6 bases and J dropped 1 base, with 16 bases sitting between them. The germline V gene has CDR1 MNHEY and CDR2 SVGAGI. The CDR3 reads CASREVPDSSYEQYF. DNA of the CDR3: TGTGCCAGCAGAGAGGTCCCGGACAGTTCCTACGAGCAGTACTTC.

V gene TRBV19 combines with J gene TRBJ2-2; possibly TRBD2 for D (6 bases). This CDR3 is built from 14 residues. The germline V gene encodes CDR1 LNHDA and CDR2 SQIVND (reference sequence). V was pared by 5 bases and J by 3 bases, with 10 bases between. CDR3 nucleotide sequence: TGTGCCAGTAGTCACGGGAGCGACACCGGGGAGCTGTTTTTT. Translated: CASSHGSDTGELFF.

The gene calls are TRBV7-6 and TRBJ1-5; D gene ambiguous. In germline, CDR1 is SGHVS, CDR2 FNYEAQ. There are 13 residues in the CDR3. Trimming stripped 5 bases from V and 3 bases from J, with 8 bases between. CDR3 loop: CASSTRVNQPQHF. As DNA, the CDR3 is TGTGCCAGCAGCACTAGGGTCAATCAGCCCCAGCATTTT.

The count of this clone is one. V is TRBV6-5 and J is TRBJ1-4, with 9 bases aligning to TRBD1. The CDR3 spans 15 residues. After removal of 5 bases from V and 6 bases from J, the junction contained 7 bases not matched to a gene. In germline, CDR1 is MNHEY, CDR2 SVGAGI. CDR3: CASSLTRDRDEKLFF. DNA of the CDR3: TGTGCCAGCAGTCTGACCCGGGACAGGGATGAAAAACTGTTTTTT.

The chain combines TRBV19 with TRBJ1-5, with a weak D call TRBD1 (6 bases). The V end was cut by 7 bases, the J end by 1 base, with 17 bases between. The CDR3 length is 16 residues. The germline V gene encodes CDR1 LNHDA and CDR2 SQIVND (reference sequence). CDR3 nucleotides: TGTGCCAGTACGTATACAGGGTTGGAAAGCAATCAGCCCCAGCATTTT. Its translation is CASTYTGLESNQPQHF.

A single count supports this clone. The V and J genes are TRBV7-2 and TRBJ1-3, with a possible D match to TRBD1 (6 bases). The CDR3 totals 16 residues. V was trimmed by 1 base and J by 0 bases, leaving 10 bases between them. Germline CDR1 SGHTA, CDR2 FQGNSA. The CDR3 sequence: CASSLDDRSSGNTIYF. CDR3 DNA: TGTGCCAGCAGCTTAGATGACAGGAGCTCTGGAAACACCATATATTTT.

The table lists this clone with a few counts. The chain couples TRBV2 to TRBJ1-6; D not resolved. CDR1 and CDR2 from the germline V gene are SNHLY and FYNNEI. The V end lost 0 bases, the J end lost 8 bases, and 20 bases lay between the germline ends. CDR3 length: 18 amino acids. CDR3 sequence reads: CASSEALGDVGIDSPLHF. CDR3 bases: TGTGCCAGCAGTGAAGCGCTTGGAGACGTCGGGATTGATTCACCCCTCCACTTT.

The chain couples TRBV27 to TRBJ2-1; D is possibly TRBD2 (5 bases). The CDR3 sequence is 15 residues long. From germline, CDR1 is MNHEY and CDR2 SMNVEV (reference sequence). V lost 3 bases and J lost 5, with 14 bases in between. In nucleotides, the CDR3 is TGTGCCAGCAGTTTTTACCTAGCCGCTGACAATGAGCAGTTCTTC. Encoded protein: CASSFYLAADNEQFF.

This chain uses TRBV5-1 with TRBJ1-3; D is unclear. CDR1 is SGHRS and CDR2 is YFSETQ in the germline V gene. The V and J ends lost 0 bases and 6 bases respectively, with 16 bases between them. This CDR3 is 16 amino acids long. The DNA for the CDR3 is TGCGCCAGCAGCTTGGCCCACCGGGATTCACTAAACACCATATATTTT. Translated, it gives CASSLAHRDSLNTIYF.

The chain recombines TRBV13 with TRBJ2-1; 12 nucleotides align to TRBD2. Germline V gene data show CDR1 as PRHDT and CDR2 as FYEKMQ (reference sequence). The CDR3 has 14 residues. The ends lost 4 bases at V and 10 bases at J; junction bases unmatched: 5. The CDR3 reads CASSSGLAGREQFF. Here the CDR3 DNA reads TGTGCCAGCAGCTCTGGACTAGCGGGAAGGGAGCAGTTCTTC.

The gene calls are TRBV24-1 and TRBJ2-3; 8 bases match TRBD2. This CDR3 spans 16 amino acids. With 3 bases clipped from V and 2 bases from J, the junction kept 6 bases outside the gene matches. In germline, CDR1 is KGHDR, CDR2 SFDVKD. The CDR3 sequence is CATSDRSGGPTDTQYF. CDR3 DNA: TGTGCCACCAGTGATAGGTCGGGAGGGCCCACAGATACGCAGTATTTT.

The chain is built from TRBV6-5 and TRBJ1-1; tentatively, D is TRBD1 (6 bases). In germline, CDR1 is MNHEY, CDR2 SVGAGI. Deletions cut 2 bases from V and 0 bases from J, with 13 bases between. This CDR3 has 16 amino acids. The CDR3 here is CASSYLQGSMNTEAFF. CDR3 nucleotide sequence: TGTGCCAGCAGTTACCTTCAGGGGTCCATGAACACTGAAGCTTTCTTT.

The chain combines TRBV6-5 with TRBJ1-5; 11 bases map to TRBD1. Germline V gives CDR1 MNHEY, CDR2 SVGAGI. There are 15 residues in the CDR3. With 6 bases clipped from V and 6 bases from J, the junction kept 7 bases outside the gene matches. The CDR3: CASSPGQGASQPQHF. The CDR3, as DNA: TGTGCCAGCAGCCCAGGACAGGGGGCAAGTCAGCCCCAGCATTTT.

The gene calls are TRBV30 and TRBJ2-7, with a weak D call TRBD2 (6 bases). V was pared by 2 bases and J by 1 base, with 15 bases between. Germline loops: CDR1 GTSNPN, CDR2 SVGIG (reference sequence). The CDR3 spans 15 residues. CDR3 protein: CAWSPLGGTSYEQYF. In nucleotides, the CDR3 is TGTGCCTGGAGTCCCTTGGGCGGGACTTCCTACGAGCAGTACTTC.

The genes are TRBV29-1 and TRBJ2-1, with D possibly TRBD1 on 6 matching bases. This CDR3 comprises 11 residues. Deletions cut 4 bases from V and 8 bases from J, with 9 bases between. Per the germline V gene, CDR1 is SQVTM and CDR2 is ANQGSEA. CDR3 sequence reads: CSVARGYEQFF. The CDR3 DNA follows: TGCAGCGTTGCCAGGGGATATGAGCAGTTCTTC.

V is TRBV6-2 or TRBV6-3 and J is TRBJ1-1; a possible D gene is TRBD1 (5 bases). CDR1 is MNHEY and CDR2 is SVGEGT in the germline V gene. The length of the CDR3 is 13 residues. The V and J ends lost 4 bases and 5 bases respectively, with 11 bases between them. The CDR3 spells CASSSGGRTEAFF. The CDR3 DNA reads TGTGCCAGCAGTTCGGGGGGGAGGACTGAAGCTTTCTTT.

There are a few counts of this clone. The chain has TRBV12-3 or TRBV12-4 and TRBJ1-1; D is unresolved. There are 13 residues in the CDR3. V lost 2 bases and J 0 bases, leaving 4 bases between the germline ends. The chain's CDR3 is CASSLSLNTEAFF. The DNA of the CDR3 is TGTGCCAGCAGTTTATCCTTGAACACTGAAGCTTTCTTT.

This chain uses TRBV19 with TRBJ1-5; 8 bases agree with TRBD1. Germline V gives CDR1 LNHDA, CDR2 SQIVND (reference sequence). The CDR3 covers 15 residues. V was pared by 7 bases and J by 5 bases, with 10 bases of the junction left unmatched. The CDR3 is CASKGQGGSDQPQHF. The CDR3 DNA sequence: TGTGCCAGTAAAGGACAGGGTGGGAGCGATCAGCCCCAGCATTTT. The full variable domain, completed using reference TRBV19 and TRBJ1-5, is DGGITQSPKYLFRKEGQNVTLSCEQNLNHDAMYWYRQDPGQGLRLIYYSQIVNDFQKGDIAEGYSVSREKKESFPLTVTSAQKNPTAFYLCASKGQGGSDQPQHFGDGTRLSIL.

Only one count was recorded for this clone. The chain has TRBV7-3 and TRBJ2-1, with TRBD2 identical over 11 bases. The CDR3 covers 16 residues. Germline V gene data show CDR1 as SGHTA and CDR2 as FQGTGA. With 3 bases clipped from V and 4 bases from J, the junction kept 5 bases outside the gene matches. CDR3 sequence: CASSFRLAGLYNEQFF. CDR3 in DNA: TGTGCCAGCAGCTTTAGACTAGCGGGATTATACAATGAGCAGTTCTTC.

This chain connects TRBV27 to TRBJ1-1, with 8 bases aligning to TRBD1. CDR1 and CDR2 from the germline V gene are MNHEY and SMNVEV (reference sequence). V shed 6 bases, J shed 1 base, and the junction held 4 bases outside the gene matches. The CDR3 runs 14 residues. The CDR3 sequence: CASRPTGANTEAFF. The CDR3 DNA follows: TGTGCCAGCAGGCCGACAGGGGCGAACACTGAAGCTTTCTTT.

V and J are TRBV20-1 and TRBJ1-2; D is uncertain. This CDR3 spans 11 amino acids. Deletions cut 3 bases from V and 8 bases from J, with 10 bases between. The germline V gene has CDR1 DFQATT and CDR2 SNEGSKA (reference sequence). The CDR3 bases are TGCAGTGCTAGCATGGGTAGCGGCTACACCTTC. It is translated as CSASMGSGYTF.

The chain has TRBV29-1 and TRBJ1-2; TRBD1 is a possible D gene (6 bases). V was pared by 2 bases and J by 10 bases, with 20 bases between. This CDR3 is 14 amino acids long. Germline values: CDR1 SQVTM, CDR2 ANQGSEA. CDR3 sequence: CSVEIRQVGRDYTF. DNA of the CDR3: TGCAGCGTTGAAATCCGACAGGTTGGAAGGGACTACACCTTC.

This chain joins TRBV19 and TRBJ1-6; D uncertain. The ends were cut back, 3 bases at V and 0 bases at J, with 12 bases in the middle. The CDR3 has 17 amino acids. The germline CDR1 and CDR2 sequences are LNHDA and SQIVND (reference sequence). CDR3 bases: TGTGCCAGTAGTATTCGCGTGGAGAGCTCCTATAATTCACCCCTCCACTTT. This translates into CASSIRVESSYNSPLHF.

V gene TRBV19 combines with J gene TRBJ1-3, with D possibly being TRBD1 (6 bases). From germline, CDR1 is LNHDA and CDR2 SQIVND (reference sequence). The CDR3 runs 15 residues. V lost 5 bases, J lost 1 base, and 12 bases lay in between. The CDR3 spells CASSQGTSSGNTIYF. Here the CDR3 DNA reads TGTGCCAGTAGTCAGGGGACCTCTTCTGGAAACACCATATATTTT.

This chain connects TRBV29-1 to TRBJ1-1, with TRBD1 identical over 7 bases. The V gene's germline CDR1 is SQVTM and CDR2 ANQGSEA. V lost 0 bases to trimming and J lost 1 base; unmatched junction nucleotides: 14. The CDR3 has 18 residues. For the CDR3, the DNA is TGCAGCGTTGAAGATGGGTTCTACAGGGGAAGGAAGAACACTGAAGCTTTCTTT. Its translation: CSVEDGFYRGRKNTEAFF.